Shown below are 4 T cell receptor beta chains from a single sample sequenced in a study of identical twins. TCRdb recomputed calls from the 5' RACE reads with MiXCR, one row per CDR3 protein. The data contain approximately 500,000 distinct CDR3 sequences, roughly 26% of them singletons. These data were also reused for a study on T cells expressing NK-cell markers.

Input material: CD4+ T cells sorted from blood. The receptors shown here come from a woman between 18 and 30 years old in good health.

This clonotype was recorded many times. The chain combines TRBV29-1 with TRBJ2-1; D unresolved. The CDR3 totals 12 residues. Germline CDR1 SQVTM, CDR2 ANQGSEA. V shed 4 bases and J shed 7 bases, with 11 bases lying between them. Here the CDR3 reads CSVALMSNEQFF. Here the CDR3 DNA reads TGCAGCGTTGCTCTAATGAGTAATGAGCAGTTCTTC.

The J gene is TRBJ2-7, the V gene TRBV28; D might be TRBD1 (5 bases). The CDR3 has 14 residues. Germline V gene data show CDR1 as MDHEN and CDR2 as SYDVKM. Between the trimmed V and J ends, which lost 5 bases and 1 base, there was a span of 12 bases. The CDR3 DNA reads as TGTGCCAGCAGTGAAGACAGTCTTTCCTACGAGCAGTACTTC. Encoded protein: CASSEDSLSYEQYF.

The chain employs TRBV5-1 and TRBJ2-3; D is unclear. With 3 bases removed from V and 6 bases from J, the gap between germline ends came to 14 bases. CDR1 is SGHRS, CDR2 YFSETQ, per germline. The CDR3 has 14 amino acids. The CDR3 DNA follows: TGCGCCAGCAGCTCCAGGTTGTTGCTGGATACGCAGTATTTT. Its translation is CASSSRLLLDTQYF.

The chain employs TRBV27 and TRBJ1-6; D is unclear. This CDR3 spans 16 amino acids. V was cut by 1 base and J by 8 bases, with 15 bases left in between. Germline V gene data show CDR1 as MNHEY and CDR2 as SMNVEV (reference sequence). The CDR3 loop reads CASSLFRTRGDSPLHF. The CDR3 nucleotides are TGTGCCAGCAGTTTATTTAGGACCCGAGGTGATTCACCCCTCCACTTT.